The 22 T cell receptor beta chains reported below all come from one sample, sequenced in a study of T cell changes during pregnancy in multiple sclerosis. Clones were sequenced by immunoSEQ multiplex PCR, and TCRdb holds only the in-frame ones, with some missing. The data hold some 73,000 clones, with approximately 92% observed a single time. The sequencing used peripheral blood, collected in the third trimester of pregnancy. The receptors here all came from a female donor in good health, enrolled as a control in a pregnancy study.

The V call is TRBV5-1, the J call TRBJ2-5; 7 bases fit TRBD2. Trimming cost V 7 bases and J 4 bases; bases outside gene matches: 10. CDR1 and CDR2 (germline): SGHRS, YFSETQ. The CDR3 is 14 residues long. This CDR3 reads CASRRGGEGETQYF. The CDR3 coding sequence is TGCGCCAGCCGCCGCGGGGGTGAGGGAGAGACCCAGTACTTC.

The V call is TRBV5-1, the J call TRBJ2-7, with TRBD1 identical over 8 bases. Germline V gives CDR1 SGHRS, CDR2 YFSETQ. The CDR3 runs 13 residues. Germline trimming cut 4 bases from V and 9 bases from J; bases unmatched to any gene: 9. The CDR3: CASSAGQGQAQYF. In DNA, the CDR3 is TGCGCCAGCAGCGCTGGACAGGGACAGGCGCAGTACTTC.

This clone was found once. The V call is TRBV10-3, the J call TRBJ1-1; TRBD1 aligns across 7 bases. CDR1 and CDR2 from the germline V gene are ENHRY and SYGVKD. V shed 6 bases, J shed 0 bases, and the junction held 1 base outside the gene matches. This CDR3 contains 13 residues. This CDR3 is CAIRTGMNTEAFF. The CDR3 DNA is TGTGCCATCAGGACAGGGATGAACACTGAAGCTTTCTTT.

This clone was counted once. The rearrangement links TRBV7-2 to TRBJ1-2, with TRBD1 matching 8 bases. After removal of 5 bases from V and 3 bases from J, the junction contained 14 bases not matched to a gene. The germline V gene encodes CDR1 SGHTA and CDR2 FQGNSA. There are 17 residues in the CDR3. CDR3 bases: TGTGCCAGCAGCAAAGAGGTCCGACAGGGGTGGGACTATGGCTACACCTTC. Translating gives CASSKEVRQGWDYGYTF. Together with reference TRBV7-2 and TRBJ1-2, the CDR3 gives the full variable domain: GAGVSQSPSNKVTEKGKDVELRCDPISGHTALYWYRQSLGQGLEFLIYFQGNSAPDKSGLPSDRFSAERTGGSVSTLTIQRTQQEDSAVYLCASSKEVRQGWDYGYTFGSGTRLTVV.

The chain has TRBV5-6 and TRBJ2-1; D is uncertain. The CDR3 sequence is 17 residues long. V dropped 2 bases and J dropped 0 bases, with 15 bases sitting between them. CDR1 is SGHDT and CDR2 is YYEEEE in the germline V gene. CDR3 sequence reads: CASSLRRARGSYNEQFF. The CDR3, as DNA: TGTGCCAGCAGCTTACGTAGAGCGCGCGGCTCCTACAATGAGCAGTTCTTC.

The chain joins TRBV5-1 to TRBJ2-3; 12 bases line up with TRBD2. The germline V gene has CDR1 SGHRS and CDR2 YFSETQ. This CDR3 is built from 16 residues. V gave up 0 bases and J gave up 6 bases; unmatched junction bases: 5. This CDR3 is CASSLAPSGGADTQYF. In DNA, the CDR3 is TGCGCCAGCAGCTTGGCCCCTAGCGGGGGGGCGGATACGCAGTATTTT. Complete variable domain (other parts from reference TRBV5-1 and TRBJ2-3): KAGVTQTPRYLIKTRGQQVTLSCSPISGHRSVSWYQQTPGQGLQFLFEYFSETQRNKGNFPGRFSGRQFSNSRSEMNVSTLELGDSALYLCASSLAPSGGADTQYFGPGTRLTVL.

This sequence joins TRBV19 and TRBJ2-2, with no clear D. With 7 bases removed from V and 3 bases from J, the gap between germline ends came to 18 bases. Per the germline V gene, CDR1 is LNHDA and CDR2 is SQIVND (reference sequence). The CDR3 runs 16 residues. The CDR3 protein is CASTPGDVWDTGELFF. The CDR3 coding sequence is TGTGCCAGTACCCCCGGAGATGTCTGGGACACCGGGGAGCTGTTTTTT.

V is TRBV29-1 and J is TRBJ2-3, with TRBD1 identical over 7 bases. This CDR3 comprises 16 residues. CDR1 and CDR2 (germline): SQVTM, ANQGSEA. The V and J ends lost 7 bases and 0 bases, in that order; junction bases with no gene match: 13. DNA for the CDR3: TGCAGCGCCCGAACTACCGGGACAGCTAGCACAGATACGCAGTATTTT. Translating gives CSARTTGTASTDTQYF.

The chain has TRBV19 and TRBJ1-1; unclear D gene. Germline CDR1 and CDR2: LNHDA and SQIVND (reference sequence). CDR3 length: 15 residues. The V end was cut by 5 bases, the J end by 1 base, with 14 bases between. For the CDR3, the DNA is TGTGCCAGTAGTCCCAACGGGGTAGCGAACACTGAAGCTTTCTTT. This sequence encodes CASSPNGVANTEAFF.

J is TRBJ1-5 and V is TRBV10-3; 8 nucleotides agree with TRBD1. V was clipped by 4 bases and J by 7 bases; unmatched bases: 3. The germline CDR1 and CDR2 sequences are ENHRY and SYGVKD. The CDR3 is 13 residues long. The CDR3 here is CAISVQGDQPQHF. In DNA form, the CDR3 reads TGTGCCATCAGTGTACAGGGGGACCAGCCCCAGCATTTT.

The chain joins TRBV4-1 to TRBJ1-1, with a weak D call TRBD1 (6 bases). The CDR3 is 15 residues long. V lost 5 bases and J lost 4, with 17 bases in between. Germline V gene sequence: CDR1 MGHRA, CDR2 YSYEKL. CDR3 sequence: CASSKPGQGGTEAFF. CDR3 DNA: TGCGCCAGCAGCAAACCGGGACAAGGGGGCACTGAAGCTTTCTTT.

CDR3 DNA sequence: TGTGCCAGTAGGGAAGGGGTTAGCTATGGCTACACCTTC. It specifies CASREGVSYGYTF. V and J are TRBV19 and TRBJ1-2, with a weak D call TRBD1 (5 bases). The CDR3 covers 13 residues. Trimming stripped 6 bases from V and 4 bases from J, with 12 bases between. Germline CDR1 LNHDA, CDR2 SQIVND (reference sequence).

The chain links TRBV7-7 to TRBJ2-2, with D tentatively TRBD2 (5 bases). Trimming left V 2 bases short and J 7 bases short, with 8 bases between. CDR3 length equals 13 residues. CDR1 and CDR2 (germline): SSHAT, FNYEAQ (reference sequence). The CDR3 DNA reads as TGTGCCAGCAGCTTAAGAGAGGGCGGGGAGCTGTTTTTT. Translating it yields CASSLREGGELFF.

V is TRBV7-8 and J is TRBJ1-1; possibly TRBD1 for D (5 bases). Looked up from germline, CDR1 is SGHVS and CDR2 is FQNEAQ. V gave up 4 bases and J gave up 3 bases, with 24 bases separating them. The CDR3 has 18 amino acids. CDR3: CASSSPGLSNDRDTEAFF. DNA for the CDR3: TGTGCCAGCAGCTCACCGGGACTCTCGAACGACCGGGACACTGAAGCTTTCTTT. The full variable domain, with the rest looked up from reference TRBV7-8 and TRBJ1-1, is GAGVSQSPRYKVAKRGQDVALRCDPISGHVSLFWYQQALGQGPEFLTYFQNEAQLDKSGLPSDRFFAERPEGSVSTLKIQRTQQEDSAVYLCASSSPGLSNDRDTEAFFGQGTRLTVV.

The chain joins TRBV27 to TRBJ2-1; 7 bases fit TRBD2. V dropped 6 bases and J dropped 10; count of bases not matched to a gene: 6. The germline V gene has CDR1 MNHEY and CDR2 SMNVEV (reference sequence). The CDR3 has 12 amino acids. CDR3: CASSPGGWEQFF. CDR3 nucleotides: TGTGCCAGCAGCCCGGGGGGATGGGAGCAGTTCTTC.

The chain joins TRBV6-5 to TRBJ1-5; no definite D call. Trimming cost V 5 bases and J 3 bases, with 11 bases left between them. Germline V lookup: CDR1 MNHEY, CDR2 SVGAGI. This CDR3 spans 14 amino acids. This chain's CDR3 is CASSPGEYNQPQHF. The CDR3, as DNA: TGTGCCAGCAGTCCCGGGGAGTACAATCAGCCCCAGCATTTT.

This chain links TRBV5-8 with TRBJ1-2; D is ambiguous. The germline V gene has CDR1 SGHTS and CDR2 YDEGEE. The CDR3 extends over 11 amino acids. The V and J ends lost 5 bases and 7 bases respectively, with 9 bases between them. CDR3 residues: CASRRAVGYTF. CDR3 sequence (DNA): TGTGCCAGCAGGAGGGCGGTTGGCTACACCTTC.

V gene TRBV19 combines with J gene TRBJ1-1; D is possibly TRBD1 (6 bases). The length of the CDR3 is 13 residues. Germline V gives CDR1 LNHDA, CDR2 SQIVND (reference sequence). The ends were cut back, 0 bases at V and 5 bases at J, with 7 bases in the middle. The CDR3 protein is CASSIDRGTEAFF. Written as DNA, the CDR3 is TGTGCCAGTAGTATAGACAGGGGAACTGAAGCTTTCTTT.

This clone occurred once. The V gene is TRBV7-9, the J gene TRBJ2-7; TRBD1 might be the D (5 bases). V was pared by 6 bases and J by 6 bases, with 12 bases between. Looked up from germline, CDR1 is SEHNR and CDR2 is FQNEAQ (reference sequence). The CDR3 length is 12 residues. The CDR3 here is CASSYPGSEQYF. CDR3 coding DNA: TGTGCCAGCAGTTATCCAGGGTCCGAGCAGTACTTC.

The chain recombines TRBV7-9 with TRBJ2-1; 7 nucleotides line up with TRBD1. V dropped 5 bases and J dropped 7; count of bases not matched to a gene: 11. The germline CDR1 and CDR2 sequences are SEHNR and FQNEAQ (reference sequence). This CDR3 is built from 15 residues. The CDR3 reads CASSPKGTQGNEQFF. The CDR3 DNA reads TGTGCCAGCAGCCCGAAGGGGACACAGGGGAATGAGCAGTTCTTC.

The CDR3 sequence: CAISEFEGGGEQFF. The CDR3, as DNA: TGTGCCATCAGTGAATTCGAAGGGGGCGGTGAGCAGTTCTTC. The V call is TRBV10-3, the J call TRBJ2-1, with 7 bases fitting TRBD1. The CDR3 consists of 14 residues. Per germline, CDR1 ENHRY and CDR2 SYGVKD. V trimming: 3 bases; J trimming: 9 bases; junction bases outside the gene matches: 8.

This chain connects TRBV7-9 to TRBJ2-2; 7 nucleotides match TRBD1. The CDR3 extends over 15 amino acids. Germline-derived CDR1 and CDR2 are SEHNR and FQNEAQ (reference sequence). After removal of 7 bases from V and 1 base from J, the junction contained 6 bases not matched to a gene. CDR3 nucleotide sequence: TGTGCCAGCACCCCGACAGGGTTGAACACCGGGGAGCTGTTTTTT. Translation: CASTPTGLNTGELFF.